This T cell receptor beta chain was found in a study of T cell responses to AZD1222 COVID-19 vaccine. Overall study findings and caveats: In the spike-specific TCR repertoire, nearly half reportedly target unmutated variant regions.

Sequencing used immunoSEQ multiplex PCR; TCRdb keeps in-frame clones, though not all of them. The table includes 45,000 or so clones, 75% to 85% detected once. Comment on this clone: No antigen is known for it.

Trimming cost V 3 bases and J 5 bases, with 14 bases left between them. This CDR3 has 14 residues. Looked up from germline, CDR1 is MDHEN and CDR2 is SYDVKM. The TCR comes from an adult in good health. The specimen comprised peripheral blood, sampled on day 0 of AZD1222 vaccination. J is TRBJ2-7 and V is TRBV28, with a possible D match to TRBD2 (6 bases). CDR3 region: CASSFRLGGNEQYF. For the CDR3, the DNA is TGTGCCAGCAGTTTCCGGCTAGGAGGGAACGAGCAGTACTTC. Together with reference TRBV28 and TRBJ2-7, the CDR3 gives the full variable domain: DVKVTQSSRYLVKRTGEKVFLECVQDMDHENMFWYRQDPGLGLRLIYFSYDVKMKEKGDIPEGYSVSREKKERFSLILESASTNQTSMYLCASSFRLGGNEQYFGPGTRLTVT.